This T cell receptor beta chain came from a study of beta chain features in type 1 diabetes (dated by TCRdb to between 2017 and 2018). The study in broad terms: Patients and healthy donors did not differ in mean age, gender distribution, total cell number or subset yield. A total of 107,917,701 sorted cells were examined across all samples, and the number of cells per subset was strongly correlated with RNA yield. The study compared the TCRB repertoires of sorted circulating CD4+ T cell subsets in recently diagnosed type 1 diabetes patients with those in matched healthy donors. Whereas all 30 or so donors provided naive and central memory subsets, regulatory and stem cell-like memory subsets were isolated from just 8 patients and roughly 8 healthy donors. Study-wide findings and limitations: Because cDNA was sequenced instead of genomic DNA, activated cells with high expression could be over-represented, although the groups did not differ in activation or CD3 levels. The naive, central memory and regulatory TCRB repertoires appeared to resemble one another more closely among patients than among healthy donors. In all four CD4+ subsets, TCRB CDR3 length was moderately but significantly shorter in type 1 diabetes patients. Because the HLA sub-analyses included only small numbers of individuals, any influence of HLA type on TCRB rearrangement was left unresolved. At VDJ recombination sites, patients with type 1 diabetes made fewer insertions and deleted more nucleotides, a pattern implying thymic rearrangement abnormalities. Shorter templates might have been favored by PCR, but patient and control samples were amplified and corrected together, so both groups would have been affected equally by any skew.

A single peripheral blood draw of about 116 mL on average was collected from each donor into heparinised tubes. Using a panel that included CD45RO, CCR7, CD25, CD127, CD95 and CD27, naive, central memory, regulatory and stem cell-like memory CD4+ T cells were sorted on a BD FACSAria II. A purity above 98% was achieved for all sorted populations. PBMCs were isolated immediately by Lymphoprep density gradient centrifugation and stained directly without culture. To minimize batch effects, samples were stained and sorted in pairs, one healthy donor with one patient per experiment. All of the isolated RNA was reverse transcribed with the High Capacity cDNA Reverse Transcription Kit, so expressed TCRB transcripts were sequenced. Deep immunoSEQ sequencing was performed on naive, central memory and regulatory T cell samples, with an average of around 3.4 million total reads per sample. Sorted cells were lysed in RLT buffer and RNA was extracted with DNase-treated RNeasy Micro or Mini kits, depending on cell number. Each cell subset was processed separately to prevent cross-contamination, with patient and healthy donor samples processed together. The immunoSEQ multiplex PCR was used to amplify TCRB sequences from cDNA, yielding 87-bp fragments that span the CDR3 region. Amplicons were sequenced on the Illumina HiSeq platform. Per the source publication's procedure: PCR bias was corrected computationally using synthetic template baselines, and reads within Hamming distance 2 were collapsed, with unmergeable singletons discarded. Reads were aligned to IMGT to assign V, D and J genes, CDR3 length, and insertions or deletions at six rearrangement sites. Within each subset, clonotype counts were normalized to sorted cell number, after which true diversity and Gini coefficients were computed with the tcR R package. The overlap coefficient, calculated on TCRB nucleotide sequences, was used to measure repertoire sharing. Out-of-frame TCRB sequences from naive cells were analyzed as a proxy for the pre-selection repertoire. TCRdb limited this immuneACCESS table to in-frame rearrangements with V and J called. A share of clones is missing; checked studies link under half to unresolved V genes, and the rest is unexplained. The V and J calls and clone size are taken from that table; D and trimming were inferred from the DNA. For this sample the table gives under 300,000 clones, of which 16% were detected only once. Approximately 0.086% of the sample is held by the ten biggest clonotypes.

The germline V end is reduced by 7 bases and the J end by 4 bases; junction bases left unmatched: 8. CDR1 and CDR2 (ENHRY, SYGVKD) derive from the germline V gene. The CDR3 starts with the cysteine, ends with the phenylalanine, and has 14 residues. The read is trimmed to its CDR3 DNA, 42 bases read in frame from base 1. This clone has a handful of counts. This receptor's antigen is unknown. The record has no base qualities; no much larger clone is one base away. The chain is made from TRBV10-3 and TRBJ1-2; 8 junctional bases match TRBD1. Source material: naive CD4+ T cells from blood. Read against the paper, the sample's cell subset or site label means: true naive CD4+ T cells. This receptor was identified in a man aged 25-45 years with type 1 diabetes. The bases are TGTGCCATCACCCTGGCGGGACAGGCCTATGGCTACACCTTC. This yields the protein CAITLAGQAYGYTF.